This passage covers 22 T cell receptor beta chains from one sample sequenced in a study of blood T cell repertoires in COVID-19 (dated by TCRdb to between 2020 and 2021). To prepare the library, the immunoSEQ multiplex PCR assay was applied. TCRdb provides this immuneACCESS table in a form limited to in-frame rearrangements. Some clones are lacking; in checked studies, under half of them reflect an unresolved V gene, and why the rest are absent is not known. Counted in this sample were 250,000 to 300,000 clones; more than 70% of them appeared once. Clones ranked in the top ten supply 0.9% to 1% of the sample. The sequencing sample was made of peripheral blood. These receptors all come from a woman in her forties who had recovered from COVID-19.

J is TRBJ1-1 and V is TRBV2; 9 bases match TRBD1. V gave up 6 bases and J gave up 11 bases; unmatched junction bases: 13. Germline V gene sequence: CDR1 SNHLY, CDR2 FYNNEI. This CDR3 comprises 14 residues. The DNA of the CDR3 is TGTGCCAGCAGCCCCGACAGGGGGACCCCCCGCGCTTTCTTT. Its translation is CASSPDRGTPRAFF.

CDR3 sequence: CASSYVGGSEAFF. The DNA for the CDR3 is TGTGCCAGCAGTTACGTCGGCGGCAGCGAAGCTTTCTTT. This chain connects TRBV6-5 to TRBJ1-1; the D is unclear. This CDR3 is 13 amino acids long. V was pared by 2 bases and J by 8 bases, with 12 bases between. Germline CDR1 reads MNHEY; CDR2 reads SVGAGI.

The rearrangement joins TRBV9 to TRBJ1-1; D is uncertain. CDR1 is SGDLS, CDR2 YYNGEE, per germline. CDR3 length: 15 amino acids. The V end was cut by 3 bases, the J end by 3 bases, with 15 bases between. The CDR3 DNA reads as TGTGCCAGCAGCGGCGGGCCACTTATGGACACTGAAGCTTTCTTT. This sequence encodes CASSGGPLMDTEAFF.

The chain carries TRBV5-6 and TRBJ1-2; weak D call: TRBD1 (5 bases). Trimming took 3 bases from V and 5 from J, leaving 14 bases between them. CDR1 SGHDT and CDR2 YYEEEE come from the germline V gene. The CDR3 is 14 amino acids. CDR3 DNA: TGTGCCAGCAGCTCTTCCGGGGGGGTATATGGCTACACCTTC. Its protein product is CASSSSGGVYGYTF.

V and J are TRBV3-1 (or the pseudogene TRBV3-2) and TRBJ2-5, with D perhaps TRBD1 (5 bases). CDR1 is LGHDT, CDR2 YNNKEL, per germline (reference sequence). V lost 2 bases to trimming and J lost 4 bases, with 14 bases between them. CDR3 size: 15 residues. The CDR3 here is CASSQRQGGSETQYF. The CDR3 region has the DNA TGTGCCAGCAGCCAACGTCAGGGTGGTTCAGAGACCCAGTACTTC.

The chain carries TRBV6-2 or TRBV6-3 and TRBJ2-3; weak D call: TRBD2 (6 bases). The V and J ends lost 2 bases and 2 bases respectively, with 11 bases between them. Per the germline V gene, CDR1 is MNHEY and CDR2 is SVGEGT. This CDR3 contains 15 residues. CDR3: CASSYRDSYTDTQYF. The CDR3 DNA sequence: TGTGCCAGCAGTTACCGGGACTCTTACACAGATACGCAGTATTTT.

This clone has only one observation. The V gene is TRBV24-1, the J gene TRBJ1-2; D is uncertain. V shed 3 bases and J shed 4 bases, with 5 bases lying between them. Germline V lookup: CDR1 KGHDR, CDR2 SFDVKD. The CDR3 is 12 amino acids. CDR3 in DNA: TGTGCCACCAGTGATGTCGGCTATGGCTACACCTTC. It translates to CATSDVGYGYTF.

The CDR3 here is CASSPPTGGVSEAFF. The CDR3 bases are TGTGCCAGCAGTCCACCGACAGGGGGGGTGTCTGAAGCTTTCTTT. This chain links TRBV3-1 (or the pseudogene TRBV3-2) with TRBJ1-1; 9 bases fit TRBD1. V lost 6 bases, J lost 6 bases, and 11 bases stayed unmatched. The CDR3 covers 15 residues. The germline V gene encodes CDR1 LGHDT and CDR2 YNNKEL (reference sequence).

This clone was recorded a few times. This chain links TRBV5-4 with TRBJ1-2; D is possibly TRBD1 (6 bases). The CDR3 spans 14 residues. Trimming removed 0 bases from V and 3 bases from J, with 9 bases in between. Germline V gene lookup returns CDR1 SGHNT and CDR2 YYREEE (reference sequence). The CDR3 is CASSLGTEDYGYTF. The CDR3 region has the DNA TGTGCCAGCAGCTTGGGGACAGAGGACTATGGCTACACCTTC.

The gene calls are TRBV7-9 and TRBJ2-5; 14 nucleotides line up with TRBD2. Germline trimming cut 5 bases from V and 4 bases from J; bases unmatched to any gene: 3. Germline V gene sequence: CDR1 SEHNR, CDR2 FQNEAQ (reference sequence). The CDR3 covers 15 residues. The DNA of the CDR3 is TGTGCCAGCAGCCCCGGACTAGCGGGAGGAGAGACCCAGTACTTC. This gives the protein CASSPGLAGGETQYF.

The rearrangement joins TRBV9 to TRBJ1-2, with D maybe TRBD1 (6 bases). This CDR3 is 14 amino acids long. V was shortened by 1 base and J by 4 bases, with 11 bases between the two germline ends. Germline V gives CDR1 SGDLS, CDR2 YYNGEE. The CDR3 nucleotides are TGTGCCAGCAGCGTATCAGGGGCCCTCTATGGCTACACCTTC. Residues: CASSVSGALYGYTF.

The chain is built from TRBV7-6 and TRBJ2-7, with 12 bases identical to TRBD2. Germline V gives CDR1 SGHVS, CDR2 FNYEAQ. Trimming removed 5 bases from V and 6 bases from J; junction bases left unmatched: 11. This CDR3 is 16 amino acids long. The CDR3 sequence is CASSPQGGTSGFEQYF. The CDR3 nucleotides read TGTGCCAGCAGCCCCCAGGGTGGGACTAGCGGGTTCGAGCAGTACTTC.

The CDR3 DNA follows: TGTGCCAGCAGCCGCCGACAGGGGGCCTGGCAGCCCCAGCATTTT. Protein: CASSRRQGAWQPQHF. The chain employs TRBV5-6 and TRBJ1-5; 10 bases line up with TRBD1. Looked up from germline, CDR1 is SGHDT and CDR2 is YYEEEE. The CDR3 runs 15 residues. J lost 7 bases, V lost 4 bases, and 8 bases had no gene match.

This clone has a single count. The chain joins TRBV3-1 (or the pseudogene TRBV3-2) to TRBJ1-2, with 9 positions matching TRBD1. Trimming removed 4 bases from V and 8 bases from J; junction bases left unmatched: 8. The CDR3 extends over 14 amino acids. Germline values: CDR1 LGHDT, CDR2 YNNKEL (reference sequence). This chain's CDR3 is CASSPTGGAGGYTF. In nucleotides, the CDR3 is TGTGCCAGCAGCCCGACAGGGGGGGCTGGCGGCTACACCTTC.

This clone was detected a few times. The chain carries TRBV30 and TRBJ1-5, with D maybe TRBD1 (5 bases). The germline V gene has CDR1 GTSNPN and CDR2 SVGIG (reference sequence). This CDR3 is 15 amino acids long. The CDR3 DNA follows: TGTGCAAGTGGGGGGACGGGGCTGGGCAATCAGCCCCAGCATTTT. Translating it yields CASGGTGLGNQPQHF.

This rearrangement joins TRBV5-1 to TRBJ2-3; D is possibly TRBD2 (5 bases). Germline CDR1 and CDR2: SGHRS and YFSETQ. Between the trimmed V and J ends, which lost 4 bases and 1 base, there was a span of 7 bases. The CDR3 sequence is 13 residues long. This chain's CDR3 is CASSPEGTDTQYF. Here the CDR3 DNA reads TGCGCCAGCAGCCCGGAGGGCACAGATACGCAGTATTTT.

CDR3 sequence (DNA): TGCGCCAGCAGCCAAGAGGCTCGGGGTGAGCAGTTCTTC. Protein: CASSQEARGEQFF. The rearrangement links TRBV4-1 to TRBJ2-1; possibly TRBD2 for D (5 bases). Germline values: CDR1 MGHRA, CDR2 YSYEKL. With 0 bases removed from V and 9 bases from J, the gap between germline ends came to 9 bases. This CDR3 comprises 13 residues.

The chain has TRBV29-1 and TRBJ1-2; 7 bases align to TRBD1. Germline-derived CDR1 and CDR2 are SQVTM and ANQGSEA. This CDR3 contains 13 residues. V gave up 0 bases and J gave up 8 bases; unmatched junction bases: 6. As DNA, the CDR3 is TGCAGCGTTGAAGATGGAGACAGGGACGGCTACACCTTC. Protein: CSVEDGDRDGYTF.

The chain links TRBV19 to TRBJ2-1, with 10 positions matching TRBD2. Germline CDR1 LNHDA, CDR2 SQIVND (reference sequence). The CDR3 extends over 16 amino acids. Germline trimming cut 3 bases from V and 4 bases from J; bases unmatched to any gene: 6. The chain's CDR3 is CASSMPSGGKYNEQFF. The CDR3, as DNA: TGTGCCAGTAGTATGCCTAGCGGGGGAAAGTACAATGAGCAGTTCTTC.

V gene TRBV7-3 combines with J gene TRBJ2-2, with 8 bases matching TRBD2. The V and J ends lost 6 bases and 7 bases, in that order; junction bases with no gene match: 7. Germline assignment: CDR1 SGHTA and CDR2 FQGTGA. The CDR3 spans 14 residues. The CDR3 here is CASSTGLEGGELFF. CDR3 sequence (DNA): TGTGCCAGCAGTACGGGACTAGAGGGCGGGGAGCTGTTTTTT.

The V call is TRBV3-1 (or the pseudogene TRBV3-2), the J call TRBJ2-1, with a tentative D call TRBD2 (7 bases). V shed 1 base and J shed 0 bases, with 19 bases lying between them. Germline-derived CDR1 and CDR2 are LGHDT and YNNKEL (reference sequence). The CDR3 has 19 residues. The CDR3 nucleotides read TGTGCCAGCAGCCAAGGGGGGCTAGCGGCCCCGAGCTCCTACAATGAGCAGTTCTTC. Its translation is CASSQGGLAAPSSYNEQFF.

The chain links TRBV10-2 to TRBJ2-1, with 9 bases fitting TRBD2. Germline CDR1 WSHSY, CDR2 SAAADI. This CDR3 region has 18 residues. The junction had 6 bases not matched to a gene; V was cut back by 0 bases and J by 0 bases. The CDR3 nucleotides read TGCGCCAGCAGTGAGTCGTGGGCTAGCGGGGTCTCCTACAATGAGCAGTTCTTC. Amino acids: CASSESWASGVSYNEQFF.